These 28 T cell receptor beta chains originate from one sample sequenced in a study of T cell repertoires in cytomegalovirus infection. TCRdb fed the reads into MiXCR, producing one record per CDR3 protein. The sample yields about a million distinct CDR3 sequences, under 40% seen once. These TCRs are of unknown antigen specificity. The sample consisted of cultured CD8+ T cells from PBMCs, taken from culture after CMV antigen stimulation. The receptors derive from a human donor in good health (CMV status not recorded). Some clones in this sample may be carry-over from other donors' samples.

V usage is TRBV13 and J usage is TRBJ2-7; D unclear. Per the germline V gene, CDR1 is PRHDT and CDR2 is FYEKMQ (reference sequence). This CDR3 has 13 amino acids. The V gene lost 2 bases and the J gene lost 3 bases, with 8 bases spanning the gap. The CDR3: CASSLPLSYEQYF. The CDR3, as DNA: TGTGCCAGCAGCTTACCACTTAGCTACGAGCAGTACTTC.

This chain links TRBV6-5 with TRBJ2-1; tentative D call: TRBD2 (7 bases). The CDR3 is 15 amino acids. The germline V gene encodes CDR1 MNHEY and CDR2 SVGAGI. Trimming shortened V by 0 bases and J by 9 bases, and 15 bases separated the two germline ends. The CDR3 DNA reads as TGTGCCAGCAGTTACTCGTGGGGGGGCCAGGGTGAGCAGTTCTTC. Translation gives CASSYSWGGQGEQFF.

Concerning this clonotype itself: A much larger clone differs by one base, so this may be a read error. V is TRBV7-6 and J is TRBJ1-1; 7 nucleotides align to TRBD1. In germline, CDR1 is SGHVS, CDR2 FNYEAQ. The length of the CDR3 is 14 residues. The CDR3 nucleotides are TGTGTCAGCAGCCCGGACAGGCGGAACACTGAAGCTTTCTTT. Residues: CVSSPDRRNTEAFF.

This clonotype was counted between two and nine times. The chain has TRBV7-2 and TRBJ1-2, with D possibly TRBD1 on 5 matching bases. Germline loops: CDR1 SGHTA, CDR2 FQGNSA. The ends were cut back, 4 bases at V and 0 bases at J, with 18 bases in the middle. CDR3 length: 17 amino acids. The CDR3 loop is CASSSPGGFSANYGYTF. The CDR3 coding sequence is TGTGCCAGCAGCTCACCGGGGGGATTTTCAGCTAACTATGGCTACACCTTC.

This clonotype was picked up a small number of times. The J gene is TRBJ2-3, the V gene TRBV7-8; no firm D call. CDR1 and CDR2 (germline): SGHVS, FQNEAQ. The CDR3 consists of 12 residues. With 8 bases removed from V and 4 bases from J, the gap between germline ends came to 10 bases. The CDR3, as DNA: TGTGCCAGCCAGAGACGTGCAGATACGCAGTATTTT. Encoded protein: CASQRRADTQYF.

This sequence joins TRBV6-2 or TRBV6-3 and TRBJ1-5; 8 bases are shared with TRBD1. Germline V CDR1 and CDR2: MNHEY, SVGEGT. The junction had 6 bases not matched to a gene; V was cut back by 1 base and J by 1 base. The CDR3 runs 17 residues. The CDR3 here is CASSYLTGGLSNQPQHF. The CDR3 coding sequence is TGTGCCAGCAGTTACTTAACAGGGGGATTGAGCAATCAGCCCCAGCATTTT.

This chain uses TRBV28 with TRBJ2-3; TRBD1 matches at 7 bases. The J call may be faulty, since TRBJ1-5 better matches the DNA end. From germline, CDR1 is MDHEN and CDR2 SYDVKM. The CDR3 is made up of 17 amino acids. The CDR3 reads CASSTFRGTASTDTQHF. The CDR3 DNA reads TGTGCCAGCAGTACCTTTCGGGGGACAGCTAGCACAGATACGCAGCATTTT.

This clonotype showed up just a few times. V usage is TRBV7-9 and J usage is TRBJ2-5; 7 nucleotides agree with TRBD1. The germline V gene encodes CDR1 SEHNR and CDR2 FQNEAQ (reference sequence). Unmatched junction bases numbered 7, after V lost 5 bases and J lost 4 bases. The CDR3 length is 14 residues. CDR3 sequence (DNA): TGTGCCAGCAGCCCCGGGACAGCGCCAGAGACCCAGTACTTC. Its protein product is CASSPGTAPETQYF.

The CDR3 coding sequence is TGTGCCAGCAGTTCCAGGGGTCTCGACGAGCAGTACTTC. Translated, it gives CASSSRGLDEQYF. The rearrangement joins TRBV12-3 or TRBV12-4 to TRBJ2-7; maybe TRBD1 (6 bases). CDR3 length: 13 amino acids. The V end was cut by 4 bases, the J end by 5 bases, with 12 bases between.

The V and J genes are TRBV6-8 and TRBJ2-2; unclear D gene. CDR1 MNHGY and CDR2 SAAAGT come from the germline V gene. V was pared by 4 bases and J by 6 bases, with 15 bases between. This CDR3 contains 15 residues. CDR3 region: CASSFSTPLSGELFF. The DNA of the CDR3 is TGTGCCAGCAGTTTCTCAACGCCATTGTCCGGGGAGCTGTTTTTT.

This clonotype was detected ten times or more. The J gene is TRBJ2-7, the V gene TRBV5-4; D unresolved. The CDR3 has 12 amino acids. Germline-derived CDR1 and CDR2 are SGHNT and YYREEE (reference sequence). The V gene lost 2 bases and the J gene lost 4 bases, with 7 bases spanning the gap. The CDR3 nucleotides are TGTGCCAGCAGCTTTAACACTTACGAGCAGTACTTC. Protein product: CASSFNTYEQYF. Drawing the rest from reference TRBV5-4 and TRBJ2-7, the complete variable domain is ETGVTQSPTHLIKTRGQQVTLRCSSQSGHNTVSWYQQALGQGPQFIFQYYREEENGRGNFPPRFSGLQFPNYSSELNVNALELDDSALYLCASSFNTYEQYFGPGTRLTVT.

V usage is TRBV29-1 and J usage is TRBJ1-2; D remains unclear. Per the germline V gene, CDR1 is SQVTM and CDR2 is ANQGSEA. This CDR3 is built from 14 residues. Trimming pared 7 bases from V and 0 bases from J, leaving 15 bases between. The CDR3: CSARRGEANYGYTF. In nucleotides, the CDR3 is TGCAGCGCCCGCCGTGGGGAAGCTAACTATGGCTACACCTTC.

This clonotype was found many times. The CDR3 is CASSFGTGVTEAFF. CDR3 sequence (DNA): TGTGCCAGCAGTTTCGGGACAGGGGTAACTGAAGCTTTCTTT. The chain links TRBV27 to TRBJ1-1, with 10 bases fitting TRBD1. J gave up 5 bases and V 3 bases, and 3 bases lay outside the gene matches. This CDR3 comprises 14 residues. Germline CDR1 reads MNHEY; CDR2 reads SMNVEV (reference sequence).

The V gene is TRBV27, the J gene TRBJ2-1, with 7 bases matching TRBD2. V dropped 3 bases and J dropped 4; count of bases not matched to a gene: 9. This CDR3 comprises 16 residues. Germline loops: CDR1 MNHEY, CDR2 SMNVEV (reference sequence). CDR3 sequence (DNA): TGTGCCAGCAGTTTTTCTGGTGGGGGGGGTTACAATGAGCAGTTCTTC. Amino acids: CASSFSGGGGYNEQFF.

The V call is TRBV27, the J call TRBJ1-2; D ambiguous. This CDR3 region has 16 residues. V lost 0 bases, J lost 0 bases, and 11 bases lay in between. Germline V gives CDR1 MNHEY, CDR2 SMNVEV (reference sequence). The CDR3 reads CASSLSRRRPNYGYTF. The CDR3 nucleotides read TGTGCCAGCAGTTTATCGAGACGGAGACCTAACTATGGCTACACCTTC.

The chain is built from TRBV5-4 and TRBJ2-3; D is undetermined. CDR1 is SGHNT, CDR2 YYREEE, per germline (reference sequence). CDR3 length: 15 residues. V dropped 1 base and J dropped 4 bases, with 13 bases sitting between them. The CDR3 protein is CASSLSGVLADTQYF. In nucleotides, the CDR3 is TGTGCCAGCAGCTTGAGTGGGGTTCTCGCAGATACGCAGTATTTT.

This chain links TRBV7-9 with TRBJ2-1; 10 nucleotides line up with TRBD2. The germline CDR1 and CDR2 sequences are SEHNR and FQNEAQ (reference sequence). CDR3 length: 15 residues. Unmatched junction bases numbered 6, after V lost 5 bases and J lost 5 bases. The CDR3 is CASSLTGTSDNEQFF. CDR3 DNA sequence: TGTGCCAGCAGCCTTACCGGGACTAGCGACAATGAGCAGTTCTTC.

The chain carries TRBV5-5 and TRBJ1-1; possibly TRBD1 for D (5 bases). Trimming cost V 0 bases and J 6 bases, with 12 bases left between them. Germline V gene sequence: CDR1 SGHKS, CDR2 YYEKEE (reference sequence). The CDR3 runs to 14 residues. CDR3: CASSLDSGFAEAFF. DNA for the CDR3: TGTGCCAGCAGCTTGGATTCAGGGTTCGCTGAAGCTTTCTTT.

This clonotype was recorded a few times. The chain recombines TRBV7-9 with TRBJ2-7, with D perhaps matching TRBD2 (5 bases). This CDR3 has 14 amino acids. The germline V gene has CDR1 SEHNR and CDR2 FQNEAQ (reference sequence). Trimming left V 5 bases short and J 2 bases short, with 13 bases between. CDR3 sequence: CASSPDYPTYEQYV. Here the CDR3 DNA reads TGTGCCAGCAGCCCAGACTATCCCACCTACGAGCAGTACGTC.

This clonotype was found a few times. The chain combines TRBV7-6 with TRBJ2-5; TRBD1 matches 7 bases. Germline lookup yields CDR1 SGHVS and CDR2 FNYEAQ. The CDR3 has 17 residues. The junction had 9 bases not matched to a gene; V was cut back by 2 bases and J by 0 bases. The CDR3 here is CASSLIARGYYQETQYF. The CDR3 DNA follows: TGTGCCAGCAGCTTAATCGCCAGGGGGTATTACCAAGAGACCCAGTACTTC.

The chain is built from TRBV10-2 and TRBJ2-7, with D perhaps TRBD1 (5 bases). The germline V and J ends were trimmed by 2 bases and 3 bases, with 8 bases remaining between them. The CDR3 has 13 amino acids. Looked up from germline, CDR1 is WSHSY and CDR2 is SAAADI. The CDR3 DNA follows: TGCGCCAGCAGTGAGGACAGAATCTACGAGCAGTACTTC. Residues: CASSEDRIYEQYF.

The J gene is TRBJ2-5, the V gene TRBV10-3; 8 bases fit TRBD1. The junction had 17 bases not matched to a gene; V was cut back by 4 bases and J by 1 base. The germline V gene encodes CDR1 ENHRY and CDR2 SYGVKD. The CDR3 has 19 residues. The CDR3 sequence is CAISAPGAGGASVQETQYF. In DNA, the CDR3 is TGTGCCATCAGTGCCCCTGGGGCAGGGGGCGCTTCGGTCCAAGAGACCCAGTACTTC.

CDR3 protein: CASSRSGGLRDTQYF. Here the CDR3 DNA reads TGTGCCAGCAGCCGTAGCGGGGGGCTGAGAGATACGCAGTATTTT. V usage is TRBV7-6 and J usage is TRBJ2-3, with 10 positions matching TRBD2. Per the germline V gene, CDR1 is SGHVS and CDR2 is FNYEAQ. V dropped 5 bases and J dropped 5; count of bases not matched to a gene: 7. This CDR3 spans 15 amino acids. The whole variable domain, filled in from reference TRBV7-6 and TRBJ2-3, reads GAGVSQSPRYKVTKRGQDVALRCDPISGHVSLYWYRQALGQGPEFLTYFNYEAQQDKSGLPNDRFSAERPEGSISTLTIQRTEQRDSAMYRCASSRSGGLRDTQYFGPGTRLTVL.

This clonotype was found a few times. This chain joins TRBV6-1 and TRBJ2-7; D unresolved. The CDR3 contains 13 residues. The V gene's germline CDR1 is MNHNS and CDR2 SASEGT. V was cut by 8 bases and J by 2 bases, with 13 bases left in between. The chain's CDR3 is CASSPAQTYEQYF. CDR3 nucleotides: TGTGCCAGCTCCCCCGCGCAGACCTACGAGCAGTACTTC.

The chain links TRBV7-9 to TRBJ1-6; D is perhaps TRBD1 (5 bases). V lost 2 bases to trimming and J lost 8 bases, with 10 bases between them. Germline lookup yields CDR1 SEHNR and CDR2 FQNEAQ (reference sequence). The CDR3 has 14 residues. For the CDR3, the DNA is TGTGCCAGCAGCTTATCAGGGTCCGATTCACCCCTCCACTTT. Amino acids: CASSLSGSDSPLHF.

The chain links TRBV13 to TRBJ2-5; D tentatively fits TRBD1 or TRBD2 (5 bases each). V was shortened by 5 bases and J by 4 bases, with 20 bases between the two germline ends. The V gene's germline CDR1 is PRHDT and CDR2 FYEKMQ (reference sequence). This CDR3 spans 16 amino acids. CDR3 in DNA: TGTGCCAGCAGCAACCCGGGACGGCCAGTTGGAGAGACCCAGTACTTC. Translation: CASSNPGRPVGETQYF.

This rearrangement joins TRBV27 to TRBJ2-1; a possible D gene is TRBD2 (5 bases). Germline V CDR1 and CDR2: MNHEY, SMNVEV (reference sequence). This CDR3 is built from 16 residues. V was clipped by 0 bases and J by 7 bases, with 16 bases between them. The CDR3 sequence: CASSLSVGLALNEQFF. DNA for the CDR3: TGTGCCAGCAGTTTATCCGTAGGGCTAGCCCTGAATGAGCAGTTCTTC.

The chain combines TRBV24-1 with TRBJ2-3; no firm D call. CDR3 length: 12 amino acids. The V end was cut by 4 bases, the J end by 6 bases, with 7 bases between. Germline V gene sequence: CDR1 KGHDR, CDR2 SFDVKD. The CDR3 sequence: CATSDPVDTQYF. The CDR3 DNA reads TGTGCCACCAGTGACCCCGTCGATACGCAGTATTTT.